This TCR beta chain was retrieved from a study of OX40 agonist ivuxolimab in advanced cancers. Findings and limits, study-wide: Clonal expansion among partial responders at 0.1-3.0 mg/kg ranked near the lowest. CD8+ T cells showed, on average, more clonal expansion than CD4+ cells. Clonal expansion by week 6 occurred in CD4+ and CD8+ blood T cells (at 0.1 to 3.0 mg/kg).

Comments on this clone: The antigen is undetermined.

The table came from immunoSEQ multiplex PCR; TCRdb's copy has only in-frame clones and leaves some out. Of 82,000 or so clones detected, 85% to 90% appear once; the ten largest clones hold 2% to 3%. The CDR3 is made up of 14 amino acids. With 6 bases clipped from V and 5 bases from J, the junction kept 7 bases outside the gene matches. Germline-derived CDR1 and CDR2 are LNHDA and SQIVND (reference sequence). This TCR derives from an adult with an advanced solid tumor such as melanoma, head and neck, liver or kidney cancer. The V call is TRBV19, the J call TRBJ1-2, with 9 nucleotides matching TRBD1. The material was CD4+ or CD8+ T cells sorted from blood, obtained in a trial of the OX40 agonist ivuxolimab. CDR3 protein: CASRDRDRAYGYTF. CDR3 coding DNA: TGTGCCAGTAGGGACCGGGACAGGGCATATGGCTACACCTTC.